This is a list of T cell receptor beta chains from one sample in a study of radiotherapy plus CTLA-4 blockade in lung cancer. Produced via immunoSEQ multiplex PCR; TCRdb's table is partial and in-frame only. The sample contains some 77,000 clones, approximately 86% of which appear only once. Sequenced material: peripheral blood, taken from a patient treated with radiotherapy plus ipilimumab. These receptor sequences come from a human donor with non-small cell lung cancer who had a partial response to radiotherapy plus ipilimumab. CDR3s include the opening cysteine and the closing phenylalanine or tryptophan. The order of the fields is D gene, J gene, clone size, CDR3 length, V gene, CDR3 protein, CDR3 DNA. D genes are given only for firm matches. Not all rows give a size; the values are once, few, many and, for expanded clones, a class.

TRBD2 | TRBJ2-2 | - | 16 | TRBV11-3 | CASSLVGGSRSGELFF | TGTGCCAGCAGCTTAGTAGGCGGGAGTCGTAGCGGGGAGCTGTTTTTT
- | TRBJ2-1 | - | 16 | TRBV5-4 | CASSFSSAPSYNEQFF | TGTGCCAGCAGCTTCTCTAGTGCGCCCTCCTACAATGAGCAGTTCTTC
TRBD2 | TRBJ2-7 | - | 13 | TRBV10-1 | CASSDGLVGEQYF | TGCGCCAGCAGTGATGGACTAGTTGGCGAGCAGTACTTC
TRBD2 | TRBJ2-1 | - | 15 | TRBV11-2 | CASSPTSGSYNEQFF | TGTGCCAGCAGCCCTACTAGCGGGAGCTACAATGAGCAGTTCTTC
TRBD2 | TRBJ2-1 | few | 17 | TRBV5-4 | CASSGGASGRSMDEQFF | TGTGCCAGCAGCGGAGGGGCTAGCGGGAGGAGTATGGATGAGCAGTTCTTC
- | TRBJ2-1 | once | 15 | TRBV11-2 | CASTIGRGGLGEQFF | TGTGCCAGCACCATTGGGCGGGGCGGGCTGGGGGAGCAGTTCTTC
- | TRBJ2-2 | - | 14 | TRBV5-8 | CASPRTWNTGELFF | TGTGCCAGCCCAAGAACATGGAACACCGGGGAGCTGTTTTTT
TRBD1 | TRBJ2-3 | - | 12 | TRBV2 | CASRLQGPTQYF | TGTGCCAGCAGGTTACAGGGGCCCACGCAGTATTTT
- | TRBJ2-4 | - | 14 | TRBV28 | CASRGAGAKNIQYF | TGTGCCAGCAGAGGGGCCGGGGCCAAAAACATTCAGTACTTC
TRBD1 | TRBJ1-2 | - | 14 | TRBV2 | CASRPGTGDYGYTF | TGTGCCAGCAGACCCGGGACAGGGGACTATGGCTACACCTTC
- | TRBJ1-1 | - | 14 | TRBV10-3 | CAIRRTDRDTEAFF | TGTGCCATCAGGAGGACAGACCGGGACACTGAAGCTTTCTTT
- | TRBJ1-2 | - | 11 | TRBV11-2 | CASSSGVGYTF | TGTGCCAGCAGCTCAGGGGTTGGCTACACCTTC
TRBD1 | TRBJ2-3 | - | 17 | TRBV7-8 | CASSLETDRGRKDTQYF | TGTGCCAGCAGCTTAGAAACCGACAGGGGTCGGAAAGATACGCAGTATTTT
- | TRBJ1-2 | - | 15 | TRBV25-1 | CASSAHGGNNYGYTF | TGTGCCAGCAGTGCCCATGGGGGCAATAACTATGGCTACACCTTC
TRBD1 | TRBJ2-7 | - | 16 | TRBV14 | CASSPPRRGQGGEQYF | TGTGCCAGCAGCCCGCCGCGGCGGGGACAGGGCGGGGAGCAGTACTTC
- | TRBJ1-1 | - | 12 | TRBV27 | CASRGDYTEAFF | TGTGCCAGCAGGGGGGACTACACTGAAGCTTTCTTT
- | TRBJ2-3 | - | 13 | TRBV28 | CASSLYRTDTQYF | TGTGCCAGCAGTTTATACAGAACAGATACGCAGTATTTT
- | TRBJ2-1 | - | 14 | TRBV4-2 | CASSQEYPYNEQFF | TGTGCCAGCAGCCAAGAATATCCCTACAATGAGCAGTTCTTC
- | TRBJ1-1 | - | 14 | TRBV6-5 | CASSYLQDYTEAFF | TGTGCCAGCAGTTATTTGCAGGACTACACTGAAGCTTTCTTT
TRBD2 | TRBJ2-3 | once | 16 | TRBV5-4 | CASSLVSSGTTDTQYF | TGTGCCAGCAGCTTGGTTTCTAGCGGGACTACAGATACGCAGTATTTT
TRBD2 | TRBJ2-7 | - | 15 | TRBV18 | CASSPTGTTNYEQYF | TGTGCCAGCTCACCCACCGGGACTACCAACTACGAGCAGTACTTC
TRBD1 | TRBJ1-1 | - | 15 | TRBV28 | CASSLGDSLFTEAFF | TGTGCCAGCAGTTTAGGGGACAGTCTATTCACTGAAGCTTTCTTT
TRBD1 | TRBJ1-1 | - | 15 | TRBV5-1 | CASSFVGQGGAEAFF | TGCGCCAGCAGCTTCGTGGGACAGGGGGGTGCTGAAGCTTTCTTT
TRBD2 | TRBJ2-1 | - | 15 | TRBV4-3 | CASSQEAGGGHEQFF | TGCGCCAGCAGCCAAGAAGCGGGAGGGGGGCATGAGCAGTTCTTC
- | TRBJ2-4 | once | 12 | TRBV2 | CASRWGQDIQYF | TGTGCCAGCCGGTGGGGGCAAGACATTCAGTACTTC
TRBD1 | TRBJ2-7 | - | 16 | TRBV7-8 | CASSLAPGQGRGEQYF | TGTGCCAGCAGCTTAGCCCCGGGACAGGGCCGAGGCGAGCAGTACTTC
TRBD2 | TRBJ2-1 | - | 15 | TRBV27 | CASSLTGGTYNEQFF | TGTGCCAGCAGTTTAACCGGGGGGACCTACAATGAGCAGTTCTTC
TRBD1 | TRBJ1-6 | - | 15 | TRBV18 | CASSPGQVDNSPLHF | TGTGCCAGCTCACCAGGACAGGTCGATAATTCACCCCTCCACTTT
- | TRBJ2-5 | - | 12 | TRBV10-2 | CASRKGHETQYF | TGCGCCAGCAGGAAGGGACATGAGACCCAGTACTTC